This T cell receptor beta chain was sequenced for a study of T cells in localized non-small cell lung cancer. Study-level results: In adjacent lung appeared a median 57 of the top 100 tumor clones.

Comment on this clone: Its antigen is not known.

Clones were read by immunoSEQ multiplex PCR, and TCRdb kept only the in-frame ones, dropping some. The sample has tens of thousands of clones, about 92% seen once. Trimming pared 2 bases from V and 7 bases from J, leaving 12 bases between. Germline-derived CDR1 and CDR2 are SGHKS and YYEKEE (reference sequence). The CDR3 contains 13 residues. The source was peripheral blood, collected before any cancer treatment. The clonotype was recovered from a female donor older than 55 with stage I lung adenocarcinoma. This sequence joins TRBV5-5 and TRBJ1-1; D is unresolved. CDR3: CASSFGADGEAFF. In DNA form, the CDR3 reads TGTGCCAGCAGCTTTGGCGCCGACGGTGAAGCTTTCTTT.